The clone carrying this T cell receptor (beta chain) turned up a few times. What it binds is not known. The data were obtained in a study of beta chain features in type 1 diabetes. Trimming at V came to 0 bases and at J to 0 bases, leaving 11 bases not matched to a gene. The CDR3 has 18 residues. Germline values: CDR1 SGDLS, CDR2 YYNGEE. Study observations and caveats: Type 1 diabetes patients had moderately but significantly shorter TCRB CDR3s in all four CD4+ subsets. Whether TCRB rearrangement is influenced by HLA type went unresolved here.

Reverse transcribing all isolated RNA meant expressed TCRB transcripts were sequenced. TCRdb's copy holds only in-frame clones and misses some; the assay was immunoSEQ multiplex PCR. The sample comprises about 710,000 clones, over 11% of which are singletons, and approximately 0.039% rests with the top ten. This chain uses TRBV9 with TRBJ2-7, with 8 nucleotides matching TRBD2. The sequenced sample consisted of naive CD4+ T cells from blood. This clonotype was sampled from a man aged 18 to 29 with type 1 diabetes. CDR3 region: CASSVGLASGSYSYEQYF. The CDR3 DNA follows: TGTGCCAGCAGCGTAGGACTGGCTAGCGGGTCCTACTCCTACGAGCAGTACTTC.